These 10 T cell receptor beta chains share one sample of origin, sequenced in a study of T cells expressing NK-cell markers. From its re-call of the 5' RACE reads, TCRdb lists each CDR3 protein once, without DNA. This sample's table has about half a million distinct CDR3 sequences. The sample consisted of blood T cells: a sorted CD56 or NKG2C T cell subset, CD4+ or CD8+ T cells, or bulk PBMC T cells (not recorded which). The receptors stem from a woman aged 50 to 65 in good health.

The CDR3 sequence is CASSLSSRGPKNSYEQYF. The chain carries TRBV5-1 and TRBJ2-7; TCRdb selects TRBD1, and the lack of DNA leaves this call unchecked. The CDR3 covers 18 residues. The V gene's germline CDR1 is SGHRS and CDR2 YFSETQ.

V usage is TRBV6-5 and J usage is TRBJ2-7; TCRdb proposes TRBD1, but this gene call is untestable without DNA. The CDR3 sequence is 13 residues long. Germline lookup yields CDR1 MNHEY and CDR2 SVGAGI. The chain's CDR3 is CAAGTGGFYEQYF.

The chain recombines TRBV10-3 with TRBJ1-1. Germline CDR1 is ENHRY and CDR2 is SYGVKD. The CDR3 loop spans 13 amino acids. The CDR3 spells CAINEGSSAEAFF.

The chain combines TRBV20-1 with TRBJ1-1. This CDR3 spans 14 amino acids. The V gene's germline CDR1 is DFQATT and CDR2 SNEGSKA (reference sequence). CDR3 region: CSARGGSWVPEAFF.

This chain links TRBV24-1 with TRBJ2-1; TCRdb outputs TRBD1, but without DNA this stays unchecked. Germline V gene lookup returns CDR1 KGHDR and CDR2 SFDVKD. The CDR3 totals 15 residues. Here the CDR3 reads CATSSTGAIYNEQFF.

The J gene is TRBJ2-1, the V gene TRBV5-1; TCRdb indicates TRBD2, and absent DNA this call remains unverified. The germline V gene has CDR1 SGHRS and CDR2 YFSETQ. The CDR3 spans 15 residues. The CDR3 region is CASSLLGGRSNEQFF. The variable domain in full, completed from reference TRBV5-1 and TRBJ2-1, reads KAGVTQTPRYLIKTRGQQVTLSCSPISGHRSVSWYQQTPGQGLQFLFEYFSETQRNKGNFPGRFSGRQFSNSRSEMNVSTLELGDSALYLCASSLLGGRSNEQFFGPGTRLTVL.

The gene calls are TRBV5-1 and TRBJ2-7. Germline V gives CDR1 SGHRS, CDR2 YFSETQ. This CDR3 is 13 amino acids long. The CDR3 region is CASSLAGSNEQYF.

V and J are TRBV29-1 and TRBJ2-3. Germline-derived CDR1 and CDR2 are SQVTM and ANQGSEA. CDR3 length: 14 amino acids. CDR3 protein: CSVEVTQGTDTQYF.

The chain uses TRBV4-1 and TRBJ2-2; TCRdb indicates TRBD2, and absent DNA this call remains unverified. CDR1 is MGHRA and CDR2 is YSYEKL in the germline V gene. The CDR3 is made up of 17 amino acids. The CDR3: CASSHLGRTSGTGELFF.

This sequence joins TRBV5-1 and TRBJ2-4; TCRdb lists TRBD1, though no DNA is available to test this call. Germline values: CDR1 SGHRS, CDR2 YFSETQ. The CDR3 loop spans 16 amino acids. The CDR3 is CASSFEGWDRKNIQYF.